This is a list of T cell receptor beta chains from one sample in a study of CXCR3-negative and CXCR3-positive naive CD8 T cells. TCRdb re-called the 5' RACE reads and gives one entry per CDR3 protein, without DNA. The sample table sets out under 5,500 distinct CDR3 sequences. What was sequenced was naive CXCR3+ CD8+ T cells from blood. Receptors were obtained from a human donor in good health. Some clones in this sample may be carry-over from other donors' samples. The CDR3 runs from the conserved cysteine through the conserved F or W. Size is omitted from some rows. Given values are once, few, many or a class for expanded clones.

J gene: TRBJ1-1
clone size: medium-sized
V gene: TRBV29-1
CDR3 protein: CSVLSVITEAFF

J gene: TRBJ1-1
clone size: medium-sized
V gene: TRBV7-9
CDR3 protein: CASSAEDRANTEAFF

J gene: TRBJ1-1
clone size: large
V gene: TRBV15
CDR3 protein: CAIRGLGNTEAFF

J gene: TRBJ2-7
clone size: .
V gene: TRBV10-3
CDR3 protein: CAISEGTSYEQYF

J gene: TRBJ2-5
clone size: .
V gene: TRBV7-6
CDR3 protein: CASSPRTGLETQYF

J gene: TRBJ1-2
clone size: .
V gene: TRBV14
CDR3 protein: CASSQTPSTVNYGYTF

J gene: TRBJ1-4
clone size: .
V gene: TRBV14
CDR3 protein: CASSQYQQDTTNEKLFF

J gene: TRBJ2-3
clone size: medium-sized
V gene: TRBV6-2/TRBV6-3
CDR3 protein: CASSYSVGLAGADTQYF

J gene: TRBJ2-2
clone size: large
V gene: TRBV2
CDR3 protein: CASTMGLAGYTGELFF

J gene: TRBJ2-6
clone size: .
V gene: TRBV13
CDR3 protein: CASSLRNSGANVLTF

J gene: TRBJ2-1
clone size: .
V gene: TRBV20-1
CDR3 protein: CSARGLAVEQFF

J gene: TRBJ2-7
clone size: .
V gene: TRBV11-2
CDR3 protein: CASSLDHGTYYEQYF

J gene: TRBJ2-1
clone size: .
V gene: TRBV4-1
CDR3 protein: CASSQDTGLGNEQFF

J gene: TRBJ1-2
clone size: medium-sized
V gene: TRBV29-1
CDR3 protein: CSVEGTGTGSGYTF

J gene: TRBJ2-3
clone size: large
V gene: TRBV12-3/TRBV12-4
CDR3 protein: CASSLDGTDTQYF

J gene: TRBJ2-1
clone size: medium-sized
V gene: TRBV4-2
CDR3 protein: CASSQGDSRSYNEQFF

J gene: TRBJ2-7
clone size: medium-sized
V gene: TRBV29-1
CDR3 protein: CSTWGDDGHYEQYF

J gene: TRBJ2-3
clone size: .
V gene: TRBV18
CDR3 protein: CASSPGTDTQYF

J gene: TRBJ1-4
clone size: .
V gene: TRBV23-1
CDR3 protein: CASSLGTDEKLFF

J gene: TRBJ2-3
clone size: medium-sized
V gene: TRBV4-1
CDR3 protein: CASRRQGGTQYF

J gene: TRBJ1-3
clone size: .
V gene: TRBV6-5
CDR3 protein: CASSYEFSGNTIYF

J gene: TRBJ2-7
clone size: .
V gene: TRBV29-1
CDR3 protein: CSVGGGYEQYF

J gene: TRBJ2-1
clone size: .
V gene: TRBV6-1
CDR3 protein: CATTGTGYNEQFF

J gene: TRBJ1-2
clone size: medium-sized
V gene: TRBV29-1
CDR3 protein: CSALLAGDYGYTF

J gene: TRBJ2-3
clone size: .
V gene: TRBV29-1
CDR3 protein: CSVELVSTDTQYF

J gene: TRBJ2-7
clone size: .
V gene: TRBV6-5
CDR3 protein: CASSRGEGQFYEQYF

J gene: TRBJ2-4
clone size: medium-sized
V gene: TRBV4-1
CDR3 protein: CASSQGTSGIAKNIQYF

J gene: TRBJ2-7
clone size: .
V gene: TRBV5-1
CDR3 protein: CASSLTGAHEQYF

J gene: TRBJ2-5
clone size: .
V gene: TRBV29-1
CDR3 protein: CSVEDFEREVQETQYF

J gene: TRBJ2-5
clone size: medium-sized
V gene: TRBV28
CDR3 protein: CASSRGQGARETQYF

J gene: TRBJ1-1
clone size: .
V gene: TRBV7-9
CDR3 protein: CASSLRPDPGAGTEAFF

J gene: TRBJ2-7
clone size: medium-sized
V gene: TRBV2
CDR3 protein: CASSEAVLIYEQYF

J gene: TRBJ2-5
clone size: medium-sized
V gene: TRBV29-1
CDR3 protein: CSVVRRGIEEETQYF

J gene: TRBJ2-3
clone size: .
V gene: TRBV4-1
CDR3 protein: CASSQELPPGIGQYF

J gene: TRBJ2-1
clone size: medium-sized
V gene: TRBV14
CDR3 protein: CASSQVTASVGVPYNEQFF

J gene: TRBJ2-5
clone size: .
V gene: TRBV23-1
CDR3 protein: CATAEVQETQYF

J gene: TRBJ2-3
clone size: .
V gene: TRBV29-1
CDR3 protein: CSVSGAEDTQYF

J gene: TRBJ2-1
clone size: .
V gene: TRBV2
CDR3 protein: CASIGLADFNEQFF

J gene: TRBJ2-7
clone size: medium-sized
V gene: TRBV21-1
CDR3 protein: CASSPRCGILEYF

J gene: TRBJ2-1
clone size: .
V gene: TRBV5-1
CDR3 protein: CASSGWGAAYNEQFF

J gene: TRBJ2-3
clone size: .
V gene: TRBV4-2
CDR3 protein: CASSPPPGQGTDTQYF

J gene: TRBJ2-7
clone size: .
V gene: TRBV5-1
CDR3 protein: CASSPEGGSYEQYF

J gene: TRBJ2-5
clone size: medium-sized
V gene: TRBV10-2
CDR3 protein: CASRRTGGETQYF

J gene: TRBJ2-3
clone size: medium-sized
V gene: TRBV15
CDR3 protein: CATSRDTRAGWADTQYF

J gene: TRBJ2-3
clone size: .
V gene: TRBV20-1
CDR3 protein: CSASGIGGRVDTQYF

J gene: TRBJ2-1
clone size: large
V gene: TRBV27
CDR3 protein: CASSEPGLAGVREQFF

J gene: TRBJ2-7
clone size: medium-sized
V gene: TRBV29-1
CDR3 protein: CSVEVPGVHEQYF

J gene: TRBJ2-1
clone size: .
V gene: TRBV29-1
CDR3 protein: CSVTTSVDFNEQFF

J gene: TRBJ1-5
clone size: medium-sized
V gene: TRBV6-5
CDR3 protein: CASSYSIGGNQPQHF

J gene: TRBJ1-2
clone size: .
V gene: TRBV19
CDR3 protein: CASTSRGGGNYGYTF

J gene: TRBJ2-1
clone size: .
V gene: TRBV29-1
CDR3 protein: CSVGPRTERTLGNEQFF

J gene: TRBJ2-7
clone size: .
V gene: TRBV5-5
CDR3 protein: CASSLVEVVSYEQYF

J gene: TRBJ2-2
clone size: large
V gene: TRBV10-1
CDR3 protein: CASSVGREKPGELFF

J gene: TRBJ2-7
clone size: .
V gene: TRBV7-6
CDR3 protein: CASSSTQREQYF

J gene: TRBJ2-1
clone size: medium-sized
V gene: TRBV3-1
CDR3 protein: CASRDSGRPGSYNEQFF

J gene: TRBJ2-7
clone size: .
V gene: TRBV20-1
CDR3 protein: CSARESWDPYEQYF

J gene: TRBJ2-5
clone size: .
V gene: TRBV28
CDR3 protein: CASSPWGRGDQETQYF

J gene: TRBJ1-6
clone size: .
V gene: TRBV6-6
CDR3 protein: CASSYSTRTGLGSPLHF

J gene: TRBJ2-3
clone size: .
V gene: TRBV12-5
CDR3 protein: CASGHTPDTQYF